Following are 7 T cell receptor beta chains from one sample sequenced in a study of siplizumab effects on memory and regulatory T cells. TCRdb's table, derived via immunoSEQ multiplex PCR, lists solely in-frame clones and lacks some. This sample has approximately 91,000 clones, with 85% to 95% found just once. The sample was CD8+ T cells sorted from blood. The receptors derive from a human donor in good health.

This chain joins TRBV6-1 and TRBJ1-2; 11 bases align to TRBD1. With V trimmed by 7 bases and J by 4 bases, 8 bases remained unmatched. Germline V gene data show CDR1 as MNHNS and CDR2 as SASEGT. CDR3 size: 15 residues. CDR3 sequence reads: CASNIPGQGGYGYTF. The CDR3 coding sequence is TGTGCCAGCAATATCCCGGGACAGGGGGGCTATGGCTACACCTTC.

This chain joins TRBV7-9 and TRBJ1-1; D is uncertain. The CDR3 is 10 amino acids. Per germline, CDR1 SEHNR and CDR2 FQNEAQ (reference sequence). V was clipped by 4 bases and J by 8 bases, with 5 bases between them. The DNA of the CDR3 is TGTGCCAGCAGCTCGGTCGAAGCTTTCTTT. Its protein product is CASSSVEAFF. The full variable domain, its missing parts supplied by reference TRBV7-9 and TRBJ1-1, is DTGVSQNPRHKITKRGQNVTFRCDPISEHNRLYWYRQTLGQGPEFLTYFQNEAQLEKSRLLSDRFSAERPKGSFSTLEIQRTEQGDSAMYLCASSSVEAFFGQGTRLTVV.

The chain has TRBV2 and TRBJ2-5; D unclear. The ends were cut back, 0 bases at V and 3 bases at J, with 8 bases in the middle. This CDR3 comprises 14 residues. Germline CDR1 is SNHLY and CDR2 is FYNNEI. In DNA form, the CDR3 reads TGTGCCAGCAGTGAAGCTTTCAGAAAAGAGACCCAGTACTTC. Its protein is CASSEAFRKETQYF.

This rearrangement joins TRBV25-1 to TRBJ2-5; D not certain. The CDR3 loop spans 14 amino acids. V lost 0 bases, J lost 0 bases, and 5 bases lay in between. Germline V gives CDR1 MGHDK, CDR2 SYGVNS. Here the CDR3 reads CASSEYADQETQYF. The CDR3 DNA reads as TGTGCCAGCAGTGAATACGCGGACCAAGAGACCCAGTACTTC.

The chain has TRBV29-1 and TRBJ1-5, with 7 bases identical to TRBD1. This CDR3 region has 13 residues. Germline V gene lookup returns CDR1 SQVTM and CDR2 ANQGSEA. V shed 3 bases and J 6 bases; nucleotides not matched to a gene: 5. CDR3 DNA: TGCAGCGTTGACCCAGGGGGTAGTCAGCCCCAGCATTTT. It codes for CSVDPGGSQPQHF.

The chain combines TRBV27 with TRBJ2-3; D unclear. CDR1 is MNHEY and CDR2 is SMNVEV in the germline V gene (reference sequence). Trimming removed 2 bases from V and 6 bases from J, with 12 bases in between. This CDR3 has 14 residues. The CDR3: CASSLINRPDTQYF. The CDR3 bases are TGTGCCAGCAGTTTAATTAACCGACCGGATACGCAGTATTTT.

This CDR3 is CASSPDRGPDTQYF. CDR3 coding DNA: TGTGCCAGCAGTCCCGACAGGGGCCCAGATACGCAGTATTTT. This rearrangement joins TRBV27 to TRBJ2-3; 8 nucleotides align to TRBD1. CDR1 and CDR2 (germline): MNHEY, SMNVEV (reference sequence). Trimming took 5 bases from V and 4 from J; bases not matched to a gene: 5. The CDR3 runs to 14 residues.